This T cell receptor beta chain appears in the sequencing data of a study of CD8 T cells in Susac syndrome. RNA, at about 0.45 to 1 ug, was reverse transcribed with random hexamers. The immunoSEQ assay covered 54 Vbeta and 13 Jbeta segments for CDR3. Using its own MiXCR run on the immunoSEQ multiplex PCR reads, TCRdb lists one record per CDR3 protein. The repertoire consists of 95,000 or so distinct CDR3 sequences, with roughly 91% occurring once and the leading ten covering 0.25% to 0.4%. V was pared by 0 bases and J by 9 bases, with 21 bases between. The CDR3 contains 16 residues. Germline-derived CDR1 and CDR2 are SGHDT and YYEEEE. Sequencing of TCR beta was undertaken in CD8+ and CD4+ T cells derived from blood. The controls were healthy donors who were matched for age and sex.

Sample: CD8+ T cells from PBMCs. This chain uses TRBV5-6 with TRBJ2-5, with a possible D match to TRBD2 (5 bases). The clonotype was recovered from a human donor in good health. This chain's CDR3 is CASSLEVTGTMSAQYF. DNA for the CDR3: TGTGCCAGCAGCTTGGAAGTCACGGGAACAATGTCGGCCCAGTACTTC.